This TCR beta chain was identified in a study of OX40 agonist ivuxolimab in advanced cancers. Broadly, across the study: The costimulatory receptor OX40 (CD134) was targeted by ivuxolimab, a fully human IgG2 agonistic monoclonal antibody. Intravenous ivuxolimab was administered to patients every 2 weeks at six dose levels: 0.01, 0.1, 0.3, 1.5, 3 and 10 mg/kg. Of the approximately 54 dose-escalation patients, hepatocellular carcinoma was present in about 20, melanoma in roughly 15, renal cell carcinoma in 9 and head and neck cancer in 9. The dose-escalation cohort was around 83% male with a mean age of approximately 60 years, ranging from roughly 23 to 85. Patients were allowed to have had prior anti-PD-1, anti-PD-L1 or anti-CTLA-4 therapy, and approximately 43% of the dose-escalation patients had previously received checkpoint inhibitors. Three dose-escalation patients achieved partial responses, one with hepatocellular carcinoma and two with cutaneous melanoma. The point of sequencing TCRbeta in the periphery was to test whether ivuxolimab changed TCR sequence diversity and drove clonal T-cell expansion. The paper describes the monotherapy dose-escalation part (N ≈ 49 patients) of the phase I trial of ivuxolimab.

The trial excluded patients who had a history of autoimmune disease or were on systemic immunosuppression. Peripheral blood for TCR sequencing was collected from all dose cohorts at baseline, on cycle 4 day 1, and on cycle 7 day 1. Samples came from an open-label, multicenter, first-in-human phase I dose-escalation trial of ivuxolimab. Adults with locally advanced or metastatic melanoma, renal cell, hepatocellular, or head and neck squamous cell carcinoma were enrolled in the trial. Before TCR sequencing, CD4+ T cells and CD8+ T cells were sorted from peripheral blood as separate populations. The CDR3 sequence holds 12 residues, the cysteine and phenylalanine included. The only DNA kept is the CDR3, 36 bases in frame from the first base. The V end loses 8 bases and the J end loses 7 bases, and a stretch of 15 bases separates them. The germline V gene encodes CDR1 SEHNR and CDR2 FQNEAQ (reference sequence).

Of note for this clone: Its antigen is not yet known. The sample holds no much larger clone one base away, and base qualities are not on file.

Genomic DNA was extracted from sorted cells for sequencing of the TCRbeta CDR3 region. TCRbeta CDR3 regions were sequenced using the immunoSEQ Assay. In its TCRdb copy, this immuneACCESS table keeps in-frame sequences only and misses some clones. Where compared with another copy, unresolved V genes explain less than half of these, and the others have no known cause. In this sample the table shows about 25,000 clones, 80% to 90% of which occur a single time. Together, the top ten hold 35% to 50% of the sample. Here is what the overall study found, with its caveats: Low levels of normalized T-cell clonal expansion were also seen in some nonresponding patients. At doses from 0.1 to 3.0 mg/kg, clonal expansion was seen in both CD4+ and CD8+ blood T cells between baseline and week 6. Which antigens the clonally expanded peripheral T cells were specific for was not determined. On average, CD8+ T cells showed more expanded clones than CD4+ T cells after ivuxolimab. In the 0.1-3.0 mg/kg groups, partial responders had among the lowest normalized peripheral clonal expansion, particularly in CD8+ T cells.

The rearranged segments are TRBV7-9 and TRBJ2-7, with no D gene named confidently. Material: CD4+ or CD8+ T cells sorted from blood, obtained in a trial of the OX40 agonist ivuxolimab. The TCR sequence derives from an adult with an advanced solid tumor such as melanoma, head and neck, liver or kidney cancer. The CDR3 corresponds to CASGIGALEQYF. The sequenced DNA is TGTGCCAGCGGGATTGGAGCCTTAGAGCAGTACTTC.